This record covers a single T cell receptor (beta chain). Its antigen is unknown. No base quality values were provided; no much bigger clone lies one nucleotide off. This entry is derived from a study of blood T cell repertoires in COVID-19 (TCRdb year 2020). About the investigation overall: Samples from collaborators originated in the United States, Italy and Spain and spanned both the acute and convalescent phases of COVID-19. The material from the prospective study consisted of cDNA or gDNA derived from T cells, B-cell-depleted T cells, or PBMCs. The repertoires were made available in a free public database intended to serve as a resource for research on the immune response to SARS-CoV-2. Nearly every sample came with metadata listing a de-identified subject ID, COVID-19 status, age in years and sex. The samples were drawn from the first 160 participants of the ongoing ImmuneRACE study and from 1,254 subjects provided by 6 global collaborators. HLA class I and class II types, where available, came from metadata supplied by the sample provider rather than from assay-based typing. Deeply sampled blood TCRbeta repertoires from subjects exposed to, actively infected with, or recovered from COVID-19 were included in the dataset. Broader findings and caveats from the paper: Clinical and demographic metadata were provided uncurated, with the amount varying by source and participant.

At one collaborating source in Seattle, patients were enrolled during active infection and were followed longitudinally through the course of disease. Collaborating institutions collected whole blood in K2EDTA tubes following their own protocols. For TCRbeta analysis, collaborators shipped samples as frozen whole blood, isolated PBMCs, or DNA extracted from either of those sample types. The immunoSEQ Assay, a bias-controlled multiplex PCR, was used to amplify TCRbeta CDR3 regions from genomic DNA. Per the source publication's procedure: The number of nucleated cells in each sample was estimated by amplification of reference gene primers within the assay. To quantify the absolute abundance of each unique TCRbeta CDR3 rearrangement, sequence reads were collapsed and filtered. For each sample, productive Simpson clonality was calculated by taking the square root of Simpson's diversity index across productive rearrangements. TCRdb stores this immuneACCESS table with in-frame sequences only. Part of the clones is absent; in the studies checked, under half of the shortfall reflects unresolved V genes, and no reason is known for the rest. The DNA gave D and trimming, while V, J and clone size come from that table. Here the sample has around 50,000 clones; around 90% occur a single time. Around 21% of the sample is taken by the ten largest.

The TCR sequence derives from a woman older than 75 with COVID-19, enrolled during active disease. Material for sequencing was peripheral blood.

The CDR3 protein: CASSRAGAPLLTGNTIYF. The DNA is as follows: TGTGCCAGCTCACGAGCGGGGGCGCCTCTGTTGACCGGAAACACCATATATTTT. The chain is assembled from TRBV18 and TRBJ1-3; TRBD1 is a possible D gene, resting on 6 matching bases. Trimming costs V 4 bases and J 4 bases, and their ends lie 23 bases apart. Spanning cysteine to phenylalanine, the CDR3 consists of 18 amino acids. Kept here is only the CDR3 DNA, which spans 54 bases and is read in frame from base 1. The germline V gene gives CDR1 as KGHSH and CDR2 as LQKENI.